This T cell receptor (beta chain) is drawn from a study of cytomegalovirus exposure and HLA in healthy donors. The PCR contained 60 Vbeta and 13 Jbeta primers. Measured with immunoSEQ multiplex PCR; TCRdb has only the in-frame clones, and not every one. The top ten clones hold around 2.8% of a sample with under 110,000 clones, 75% of them seen once. Study conclusions and caveats: There were about 160 TCR beta chains listed as cytomegalovirus-associated. At a 0.05 false discovery rate, a later analysis found about 17,000 TCR beta sequences to be associated with HLA alleles.

As concerns this clone: Its antigen is still unknown.

Trimming cost V 2 bases and J 5 bases; bases outside gene matches: 10. CDR3 length: 17 residues. CDR1 and CDR2 from the germline V gene are SGDLS and YYNGEE. This chain connects TRBV9 to TRBJ2-2, with 9 bases identical to TRBD2. The sample was PBMCs. The TCR originated in a male donor in good health and CMV-seropositive. CDR3 in DNA: TGTGCCAGCAGCGTGGGTGGCGGGGGGGCCCGGACCGGGGAGCTGTTTTTT. This gives the protein CASSVGGGGARTGELFF.